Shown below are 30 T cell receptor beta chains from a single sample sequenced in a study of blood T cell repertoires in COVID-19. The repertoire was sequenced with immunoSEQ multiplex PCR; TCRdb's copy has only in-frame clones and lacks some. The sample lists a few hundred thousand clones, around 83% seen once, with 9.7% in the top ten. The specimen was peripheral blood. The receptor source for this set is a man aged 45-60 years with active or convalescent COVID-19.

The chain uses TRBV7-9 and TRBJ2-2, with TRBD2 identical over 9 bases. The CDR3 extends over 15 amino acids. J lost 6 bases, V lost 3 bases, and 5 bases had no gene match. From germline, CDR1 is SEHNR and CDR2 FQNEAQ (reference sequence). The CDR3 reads CASSFSGSWSGELFF. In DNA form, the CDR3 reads TGTGCCAGCAGCTTTAGCGGGAGCTGGTCCGGGGAGCTGTTTTTT.

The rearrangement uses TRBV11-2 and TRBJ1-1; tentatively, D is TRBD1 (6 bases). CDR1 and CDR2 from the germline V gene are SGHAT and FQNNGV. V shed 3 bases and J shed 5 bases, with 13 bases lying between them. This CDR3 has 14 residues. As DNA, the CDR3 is TGTGCCAGCAGCTTCACAGGGACGGGGACTGAAGCTTTCTTT. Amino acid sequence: CASSFTGTGTEAFF.

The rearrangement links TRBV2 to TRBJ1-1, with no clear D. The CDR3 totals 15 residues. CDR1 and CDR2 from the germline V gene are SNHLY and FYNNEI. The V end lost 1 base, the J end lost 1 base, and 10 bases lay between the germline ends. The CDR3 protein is CASSEGSRTNTEAFF. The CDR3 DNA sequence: TGTGCCAGCAGTGAAGGGAGCAGAACGAACACTGAAGCTTTCTTT.

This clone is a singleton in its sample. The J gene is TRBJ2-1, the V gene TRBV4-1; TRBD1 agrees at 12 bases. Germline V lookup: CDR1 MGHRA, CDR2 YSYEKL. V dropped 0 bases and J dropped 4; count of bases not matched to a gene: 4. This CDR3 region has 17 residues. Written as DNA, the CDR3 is TGCGCCAGCAGCCAAGATGGGACAGGGGGCATATACAATGAGCAGTTCTTC. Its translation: CASSQDGTGGIYNEQFF.

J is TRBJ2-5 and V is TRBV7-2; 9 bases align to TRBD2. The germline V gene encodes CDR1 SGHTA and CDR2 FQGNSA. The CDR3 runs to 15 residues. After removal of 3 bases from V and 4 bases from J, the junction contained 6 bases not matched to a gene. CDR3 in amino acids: CASSLGRGGRETQYF. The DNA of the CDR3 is TGTGCCAGCAGCTTGGGGCGGGGGGGCCGAGAGACCCAGTACTTC.

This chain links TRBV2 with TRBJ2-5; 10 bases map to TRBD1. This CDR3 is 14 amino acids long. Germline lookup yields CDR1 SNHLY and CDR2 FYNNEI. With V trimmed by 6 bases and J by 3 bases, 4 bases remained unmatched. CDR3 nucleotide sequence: TGTGCCAGCAGGCCTGGGACAGGGGAAGAGACCCAGTACTTC. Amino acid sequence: CASRPGTGEETQYF.

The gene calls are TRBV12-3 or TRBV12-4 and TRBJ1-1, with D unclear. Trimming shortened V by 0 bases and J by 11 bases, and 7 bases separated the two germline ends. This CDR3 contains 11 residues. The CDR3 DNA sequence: TGTGCCAGCAGTTTAGCGGCCGGGGCTTTCTTT. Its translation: CASSLAAGAFF.

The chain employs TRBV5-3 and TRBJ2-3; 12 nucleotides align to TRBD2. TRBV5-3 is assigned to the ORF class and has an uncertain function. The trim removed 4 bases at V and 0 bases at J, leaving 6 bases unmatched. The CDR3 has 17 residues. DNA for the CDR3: TGTGCCAGAAGCAAGAGACTAGCGGGAGATAGCACAGATACGCAGTATTTT. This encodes CARSKRLAGDSTDTQYF.

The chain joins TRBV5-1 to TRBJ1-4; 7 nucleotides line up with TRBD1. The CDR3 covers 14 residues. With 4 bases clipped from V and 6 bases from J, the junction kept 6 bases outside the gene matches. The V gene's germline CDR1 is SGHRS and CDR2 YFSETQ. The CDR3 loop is CASSLYGTDEKLFF. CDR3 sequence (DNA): TGCGCCAGCAGCCTATATGGGACAGATGAAAAACTGTTTTTT.

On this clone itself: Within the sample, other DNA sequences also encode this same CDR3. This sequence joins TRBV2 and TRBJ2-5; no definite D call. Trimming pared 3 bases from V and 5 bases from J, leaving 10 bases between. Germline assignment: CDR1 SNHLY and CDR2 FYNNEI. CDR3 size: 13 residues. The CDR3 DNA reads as TGTGCCAGCAGTGATCGAGGTGGGGAGACCCAGTACTTC. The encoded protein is CASSDRGGETQYF.

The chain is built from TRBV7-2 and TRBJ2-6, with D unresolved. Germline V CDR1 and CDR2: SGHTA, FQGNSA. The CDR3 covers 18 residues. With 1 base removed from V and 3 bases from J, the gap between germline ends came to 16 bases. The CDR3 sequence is CASSLVSASPRGANVLTF. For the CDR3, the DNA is TGTGCCAGCAGCTTAGTTTCCGCGTCCCCCCGTGGGGCCAACGTCCTGACTTTC. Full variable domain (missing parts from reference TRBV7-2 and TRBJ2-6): GAGVSQSPSNKVTEKGKDVELRCDPISGHTALYWYRQSLGQGLEFLIYFQGNSAPDKSGLPSDRFSAERTGGSVSTLTIQRTQQEDSAVYLCASSLVSASPRGANVLTFGAGSRLTVL.

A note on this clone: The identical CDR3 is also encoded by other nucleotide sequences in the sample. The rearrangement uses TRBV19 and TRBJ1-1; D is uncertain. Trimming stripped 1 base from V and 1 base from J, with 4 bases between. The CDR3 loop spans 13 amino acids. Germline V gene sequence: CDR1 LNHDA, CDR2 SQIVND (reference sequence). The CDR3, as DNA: TGTGCCAGTAGTATAGGAGGGAACACTGAAGCTTTCTTT. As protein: CASSIGGNTEAFF. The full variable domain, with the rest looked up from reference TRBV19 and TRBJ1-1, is DGGITQSPKYLFRKEGQNVTLSCEQNLNHDAMYWYRQDPGQGLRLIYYSQIVNDFQKGDIAEGYSVSREKKESFPLTVTSAQKNPTAFYLCASSIGGNTEAFFGQGTRLTVV.

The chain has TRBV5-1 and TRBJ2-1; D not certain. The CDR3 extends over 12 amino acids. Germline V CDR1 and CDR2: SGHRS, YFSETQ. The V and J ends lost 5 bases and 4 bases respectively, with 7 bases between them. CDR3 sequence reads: CASRYQYNEQFF. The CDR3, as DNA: TGCGCCAGCAGATATCAGTACAATGAGCAGTTCTTC.

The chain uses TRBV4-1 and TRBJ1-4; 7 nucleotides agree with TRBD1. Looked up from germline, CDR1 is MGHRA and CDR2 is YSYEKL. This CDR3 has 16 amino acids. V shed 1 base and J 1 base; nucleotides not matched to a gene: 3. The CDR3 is CASSQGPGGTNEKLFF. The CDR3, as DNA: TGCGCCAGCAGCCAAGGCCCAGGGGGAACTAATGAAAAACTGTTTTTT.

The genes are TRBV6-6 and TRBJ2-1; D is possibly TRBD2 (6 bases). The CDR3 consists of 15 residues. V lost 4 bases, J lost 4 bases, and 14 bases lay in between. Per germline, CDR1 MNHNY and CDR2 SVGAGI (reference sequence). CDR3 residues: CASSFAGTDYNEQFF. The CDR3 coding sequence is TGTGCCAGCAGTTTTGCCGGGACTGATTACAATGAGCAGTTCTTC.

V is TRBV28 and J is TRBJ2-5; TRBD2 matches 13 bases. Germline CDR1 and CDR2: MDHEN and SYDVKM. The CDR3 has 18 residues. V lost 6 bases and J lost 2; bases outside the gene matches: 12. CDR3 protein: CASRPGAPGLAGQETQYF. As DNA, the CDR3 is TGTGCCAGCAGACCCGGGGCACCGGGACTAGCGGGGCAAGAGACCCAGTACTTC.

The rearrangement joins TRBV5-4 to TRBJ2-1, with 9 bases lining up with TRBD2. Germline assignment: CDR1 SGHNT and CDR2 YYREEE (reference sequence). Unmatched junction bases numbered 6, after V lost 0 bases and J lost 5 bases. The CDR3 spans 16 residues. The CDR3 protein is CASSLGFAGGNNEQFF. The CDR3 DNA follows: TGTGCCAGCAGCTTGGGATTTGCGGGAGGGAACAATGAGCAGTTCTTC.

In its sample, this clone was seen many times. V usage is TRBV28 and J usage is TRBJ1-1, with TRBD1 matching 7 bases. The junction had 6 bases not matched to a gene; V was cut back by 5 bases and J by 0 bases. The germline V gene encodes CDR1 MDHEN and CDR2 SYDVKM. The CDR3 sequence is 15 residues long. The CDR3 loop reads CASSARQGLNTEAFF. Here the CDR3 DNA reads TGTGCCAGCAGTGCACGACAGGGATTGAACACTGAAGCTTTCTTT.

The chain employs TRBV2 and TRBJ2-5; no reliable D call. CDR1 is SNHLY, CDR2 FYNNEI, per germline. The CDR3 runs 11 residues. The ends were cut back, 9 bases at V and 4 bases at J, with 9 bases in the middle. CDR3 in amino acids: CASGPLETQYF. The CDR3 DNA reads TGTGCCAGTGGGCCATTAGAGACCCAGTACTTC.

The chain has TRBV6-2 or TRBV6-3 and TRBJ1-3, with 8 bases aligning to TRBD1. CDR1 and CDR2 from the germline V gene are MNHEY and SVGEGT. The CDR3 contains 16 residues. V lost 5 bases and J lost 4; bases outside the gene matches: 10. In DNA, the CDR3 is TGTGCCAGCAGTGCGACAGGGGTGCTCTCCGGAAACACCATATATTTT. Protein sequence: CASSATGVLSGNTIYF.

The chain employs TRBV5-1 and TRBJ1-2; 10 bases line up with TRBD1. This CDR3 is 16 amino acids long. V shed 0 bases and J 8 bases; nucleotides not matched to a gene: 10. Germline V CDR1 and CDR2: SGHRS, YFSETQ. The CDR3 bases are TGCGCCAGCAGCTTGGTGCCCTCGACAGGGGGCCGGGGCTACACCTTC. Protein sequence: CASSLVPSTGGRGYTF.

The CDR3 loop is CASSEGGDNEQFF. CDR3 nucleotides: TGTGCCAGCAGTGAAGGCGGTGACAATGAGCAGTTCTTC. V usage is TRBV25-1 and J usage is TRBJ2-1, with D unresolved. The germline V gene encodes CDR1 MGHDK and CDR2 SYGVNS. Trimming removed 2 bases from V and 5 bases from J, with 7 bases in between. The CDR3 length is 13 residues.

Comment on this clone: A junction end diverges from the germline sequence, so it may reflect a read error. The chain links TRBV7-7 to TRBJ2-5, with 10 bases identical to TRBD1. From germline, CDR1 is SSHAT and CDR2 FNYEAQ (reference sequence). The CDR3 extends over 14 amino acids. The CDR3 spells CASSKTGGGETQYF. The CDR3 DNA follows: TGTGCTAGCAGCAAGACAGGGGGCGGAGAGACCCAGTACTTC. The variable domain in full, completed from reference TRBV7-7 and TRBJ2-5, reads GAGVSQSPRYKVTKRGQDVTLRCDPISSHATLYWYQQALGQGPEFLTYFNYEAQPDKSGLPSDRFSAERPEGSISTLTIQRTEQRDSAMYRCASSKTGGGETQYFGPGTRLLVL.

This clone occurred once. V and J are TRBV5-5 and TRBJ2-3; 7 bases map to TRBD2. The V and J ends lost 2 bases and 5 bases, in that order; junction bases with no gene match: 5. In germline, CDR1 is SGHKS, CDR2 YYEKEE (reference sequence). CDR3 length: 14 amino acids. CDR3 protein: CASSFGGSEDTQYF. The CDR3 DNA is TGTGCCAGCAGCTTTGGCGGGAGTGAAGATACGCAGTATTTT. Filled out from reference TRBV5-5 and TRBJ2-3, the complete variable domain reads DAGVTQSPTHLIKTRGQQVTLRCSPISGHKSVSWYQQVLGQGPQFIFQYYEKEERGRGNFPDRFSARQFPNYSSELNVNALLLGDSALYLCASSFGGSEDTQYFGPGTRLTVL.

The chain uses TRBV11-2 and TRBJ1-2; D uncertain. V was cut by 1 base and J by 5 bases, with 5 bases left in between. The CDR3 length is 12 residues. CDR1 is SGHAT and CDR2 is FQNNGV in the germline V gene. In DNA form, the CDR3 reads TGTGCCAGCAGCTTAGGGACTTATGGCTACACCTTC. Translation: CASSLGTYGYTF.

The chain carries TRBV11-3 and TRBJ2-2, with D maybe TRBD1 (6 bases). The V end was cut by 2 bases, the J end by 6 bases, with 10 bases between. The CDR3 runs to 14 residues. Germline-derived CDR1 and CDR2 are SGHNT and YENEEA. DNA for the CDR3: TGTGCCAGCAGCTTATGGGCAGGGGCCGGGGAGCTGTTTTTT. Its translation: CASSLWAGAGELFF.

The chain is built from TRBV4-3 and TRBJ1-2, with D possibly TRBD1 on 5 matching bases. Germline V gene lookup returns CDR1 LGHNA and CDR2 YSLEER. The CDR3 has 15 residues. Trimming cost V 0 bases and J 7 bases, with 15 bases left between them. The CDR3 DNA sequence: TGCGCCAGCAGCCAAGAGGCGGGACTCACCGGTGGCTACACCTTC. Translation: CASSQEAGLTGGYTF.

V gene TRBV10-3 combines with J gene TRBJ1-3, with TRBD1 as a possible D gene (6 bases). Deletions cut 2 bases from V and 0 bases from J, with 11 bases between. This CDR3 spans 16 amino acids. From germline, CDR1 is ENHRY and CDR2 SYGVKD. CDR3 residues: CAISEQGMGSGNTIYF. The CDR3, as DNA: TGTGCCATCAGTGAGCAGGGGATGGGCTCTGGAAACACCATATATTTT.

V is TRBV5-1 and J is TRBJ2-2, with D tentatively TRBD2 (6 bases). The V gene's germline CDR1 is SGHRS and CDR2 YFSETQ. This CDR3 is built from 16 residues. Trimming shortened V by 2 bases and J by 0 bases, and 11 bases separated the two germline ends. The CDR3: CASSFQGGTNTGELFF. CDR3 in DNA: TGCGCCAGCAGCTTTCAAGGCGGGACGAACACCGGGGAGCTGTTTTTT.

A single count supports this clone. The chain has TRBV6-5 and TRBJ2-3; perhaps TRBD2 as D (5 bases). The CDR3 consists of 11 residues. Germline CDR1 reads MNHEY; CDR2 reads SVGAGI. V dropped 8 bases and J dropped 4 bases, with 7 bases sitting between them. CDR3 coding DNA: TGTGCCAGCGCGGGCCCAGATACGCAGTATTTT. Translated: CASAGPDTQYF.